This T cell receptor (beta chain) was sequenced in a study of shared clonotypes between healthy human individuals. Data came from immunoSEQ multiplex PCR; TCRdb stores just in-frame clones and leaves some out. The sample lists about 2 million clones; about 94% were seen once. The CDR3 is 15 residues long. In germline, CDR1 is SGHVS, CDR2 FQNEAQ. V was cut by 1 base and J by 0 bases, with 10 bases left in between. General study points: What limited the represented genetic and exposure-history diversity was the small number of donors. Shared clonotypes across all four donors exceeded non-shared ones in generation probability. Only blood was sampled, and tissue TCR repertoires likely differ from blood ones.

Points on this clone: Its target is not known.

Positive CCR7 selection of CD45RO-negative cells yielded the naive CD8 cells, and terminally differentiated effector memory CD45RA+ cells were excluded. The sequence was obtained from a man aged 18 to 30 in good health. The chain combines TRBV7-8 with TRBJ2-7, with D perhaps matching TRBD2 (6 bases). Sequencing input: naive CD8+ T cells sorted from blood. The CDR3 nucleotides read TGTGCCAGCAGCTTAGGCCGGGACTCCTCCTACGAGCAGTACTTC. Its translation: CASSLGRDSSYEQYF.